This T cell receptor (beta chain) appears in the sequencing data of a study of Tregs in tolerant kidney transplant recipients. Study-wide results and caveats: The most relevant donor-specific Treg TCRbeta repertoire apparently came from expansion with activated donor B cells. In tolerant patients, donor-specific Tregs outgrew total Tregs, suggesting antigen-driven expansion. Nucleotide sequences could not be compared across some patients' samples due to primer changes.

The CDR3 sequence is 13 residues long. Looked up from germline, CDR1 is LNHDA and CDR2 is SQIVND (reference sequence). Trimming pared 1 base from V and 5 bases from J, leaving 9 bases between. Data came from immunoSEQ multiplex PCR; TCRdb stores just in-frame clones and leaves some out. This repertoire includes about 30,000 clones. Unstimulated regulatory T cells (CD4+CD25+CD127-), CD4+CD25- non-regulatory cells, CD4 and CD8 cells were FACS-sorted from thawed PBMCs. A note on this clone: Its antigen is still unknown. The sequenced fragment ends 3 residues before the CDR3 boundary, so the rest is inferred from the germline J gene.

The starting material was CD8+ T cells from blood, obtained before the transplant. The chain uses TRBV19 and TRBJ2-7; the D gene is possibly TRBD1 (6 bases). This TCR was recovered from a human donor who received a combined kidney and bone marrow transplant. CDR3: CASSIVEGDEQYF. The part of the CDR3 DNA that was read is TGTGCCAGTAGTATAGTCGAGGGGGACGAG.